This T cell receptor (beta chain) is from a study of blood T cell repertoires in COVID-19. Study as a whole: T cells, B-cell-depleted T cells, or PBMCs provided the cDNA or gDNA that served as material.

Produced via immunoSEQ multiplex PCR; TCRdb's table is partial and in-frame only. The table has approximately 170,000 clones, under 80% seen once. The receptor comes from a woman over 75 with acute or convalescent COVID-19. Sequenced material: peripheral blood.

CDR3 amino acids: CASQGARGNQPQHF. DNA for the CDR3: TGTGCCAGTCAGGGGGCCCGCGGCAATCAGCCCCAGCATTTT. This chain joins TRBV2 and TRBJ1-5; 8 bases are shared with TRBD1. V gave up 9 bases and J gave up 2 bases; unmatched junction bases: 6. CDR3 length: 14 residues. Per germline, CDR1 SNHLY and CDR2 FYNNEI.